Following are 27 T cell receptor beta chains from one sample sequenced in a study of blood T cell repertoires in COVID-19. Clones were sequenced by immunoSEQ multiplex PCR, and TCRdb holds only the in-frame ones, with some missing. Of roughly 330,000 clones in the sample, 80% to 90% were seen once. The specimen was PBMCs or T cells enriched from blood (not recorded which). These receptors were collected from a young woman who had recovered from COVID-19.

V usage is TRBV3-1 (or the pseudogene TRBV3-2) and J usage is TRBJ2-5; TRBD2 matches 8 bases. The CDR3 length is 19 residues. V gave up 0 bases and J gave up 5 bases; unmatched junction bases: 17. In germline, CDR1 is LGHDT, CDR2 YNNKEL (reference sequence). CDR3 coding DNA: TGTGCCAGCAGCCAAGATGTAGGTAGCGGGGCGCTCCCGGGGGAGACCCAGTACTTC. The encoded protein is CASSQDVGSGALPGETQYF.

The sample holds a few counts of this clone. This sequence joins TRBV7-9 and TRBJ1-2; 7 bases are a match to TRBD1. The CDR3 sequence is 12 residues long. The germline V gene has CDR1 SEHNR and CDR2 FQNEAQ (reference sequence). V dropped 3 bases and J dropped 8; count of bases not matched to a gene: 3. CDR3 sequence reads: CASSLGQRGYTF. The CDR3 bases are TGTGCCAGCAGCTTGGGACAGAGGGGCTACACCTTC. The full variable domain, with the rest looked up from reference TRBV7-9 and TRBJ1-2, is DTGVSQNPRHKITKRGQNVTFRCDPISEHNRLYWYRQTLGQGPEFLTYFQNEAQLEKSRLLSDRFSAERPKGSFSTLEIQRTEQGDSAMYLCASSLGQRGYTFGSGTRLTVV.

The genes are TRBV28 and TRBJ2-2; D is possibly TRBD1 (5 bases). CDR1 and CDR2 (germline): MDHEN, SYDVKM. The CDR3 contains 16 residues. V was shortened by 3 bases and J by 6 bases, with 17 bases between the two germline ends. The CDR3 reads CASSLTEILIPGELFF. DNA of the CDR3: TGTGCCAGCAGTTTGACAGAAATCTTGATACCCGGGGAGCTGTTTTTT.

This chain joins TRBV5-1 and TRBJ1-4; TRBD1 might be the D (5 bases). The CDR3 runs 15 residues. The V gene lost 0 bases and the J gene lost 4 bases, with 10 bases spanning the gap. CDR1 and CDR2 (germline): SGHRS, YFSETQ. In nucleotides, the CDR3 is TGCGCCAGCAGCTTGGACCGACAGAGTAATGAAAAACTGTTTTTT. This encodes CASSLDRQSNEKLFF.

The table lists this clone with a few counts. V usage is TRBV7-9 and J usage is TRBJ1-1; D perhaps matches TRBD1 (5 bases). The CDR3 is made up of 13 amino acids. Germline V gene sequence: CDR1 SEHNR, CDR2 FQNEAQ (reference sequence). V lost 3 bases, J lost 11 bases, and 16 bases lay in between. The CDR3 DNA follows: TGTGCCAGCAGCTTTAACCCAGGGTTCGGGGCTTTCTTT. Protein: CASSFNPGFGAFF.

This clone was counted between two and nine times. One end of the junction is discordant with germline, which a read error may explain. The chain combines TRBV3-1 (or the pseudogene TRBV3-2) with TRBJ1-1; 8 bases are shared with TRBD1. CDR1 and CDR2 from the germline V gene are LGHDT and YNNKEL (reference sequence). The CDR3 loop spans 18 amino acids. The CDR3 protein is CASTQERHTGGMVTEAFF. The CDR3 DNA is TGTGCCAGCACCCAAGAAAGGCATACAGGGGGTATGGTGACTGAAGCTTTCTTT.

This clone has more than one count but fewer than ten. V and J are TRBV7-2 and TRBJ1-2; TRBD1 aligns across 9 bases. The junction had 5 bases not matched to a gene; V was cut back by 5 bases and J by 4 bases. The CDR3 covers 14 residues. CDR1 is SGHTA and CDR2 is FQGNSA in the germline V gene. Written as DNA, the CDR3 is TGTGCCAGCAGCACCACAGGGGGCGGCTATGGCTACACCTTC. This sequence encodes CASSTTGGGYGYTF.

The chain couples TRBV27 to TRBJ1-2; possible D gene TRBD1, 5 bases. Germline lookup yields CDR1 MNHEY and CDR2 SMNVEV (reference sequence). Deletions cut 0 bases from V and 6 bases from J, with 14 bases between. The CDR3 contains 15 residues. CDR3 region: CASSLSVQGEDGYTF. The CDR3 DNA is TGTGCCAGCAGTTTATCGGTCCAGGGTGAGGATGGCTACACCTTC.

This sequence joins TRBV19 and TRBJ1-2; D unclear. The CDR3 covers 15 residues. Between the trimmed V and J ends, which lost 5 bases and 5 bases, there was a span of 18 bases. Per germline, CDR1 LNHDA and CDR2 SQIVND (reference sequence). CDR3 sequence: CASSVDQTWTYGYTF. In nucleotides, the CDR3 is TGTGCCAGTAGTGTTGACCAAACCTGGACTTATGGCTACACCTTC.

The chain has TRBV7-2 and TRBJ2-5; 10 nucleotides line up with TRBD1. Germline V gives CDR1 SGHTA, CDR2 FQGNSA. The CDR3 loop spans 15 amino acids. Trimming cost V 3 bases and J 5 bases; bases outside gene matches: 6. CDR3 coding DNA: TGTGCCAGCAGCTTGGCCGGGACAGGGGATGAGACCCAGTACTTC. Translation gives CASSLAGTGDETQYF. Full variable domain (missing parts from reference TRBV7-2 and TRBJ2-5): GAGVSQSPSNKVTEKGKDVELRCDPISGHTALYWYRQSLGQGLEFLIYFQGNSAPDKSGLPSDRFSAERTGGSVSTLTIQRTQQEDSAVYLCASSLAGTGDETQYFGPGTRLLVL.

Concerning this clone: The same CDR3 arises from other DNA sequences in this sample as well. This sequence joins TRBV9 and TRBJ2-5, with 8 bases lining up with TRBD2. The V gene end was trimmed by 4 bases and the J gene end by 2 bases; junction bases not matched to a gene: 4. CDR3 length: 14 amino acids. Per the germline V gene, CDR1 is SGDLS and CDR2 is YYNGEE. The CDR3 bases are TGTGCCAGCAGCCGAACTAGCGGACAAGAGACCCAGTACTTC. Protein sequence: CASSRTSGQETQYF. The entire variable domain, with the rest obtained from reference TRBV9 and TRBJ2-5, is as follows: DSGVTQTPKHLITATGQRVTLRCSPRSGDLSVYWYQQSLDQGLQFLIQYYNGEERAKGNILERFSAQQFPDLHSELNLSSLELGDSALYFCASSRTSGQETQYFGPGTRLLVL.

J is TRBJ1-3 and V is TRBV5-1; 9 bases fit TRBD1. CDR1 is SGHRS and CDR2 is YFSETQ in the germline V gene. The junction had 3 bases not matched to a gene; V was cut back by 0 bases and J by 2 bases. The length of the CDR3 is 16 residues. CDR3 loop: CASSLAGTGTGNTIYF. The CDR3 region has the DNA TGCGCCAGCAGCTTGGCCGGGACAGGGACTGGAAACACCATATATTTT.

V gene TRBV18 combines with J gene TRBJ1-2; D is unresolved. This CDR3 contains 14 residues. Trimming took 3 bases from V and 2 from J, leaving 10 bases between them. Germline V gives CDR1 KGHSH, CDR2 LQKENI. This CDR3 reads CASSPQVTNYGYTF. The CDR3 DNA reads as TGTGCCAGCTCACCCCAGGTGACCAACTATGGCTACACCTTC.

The V call is TRBV29-1, the J call TRBJ2-1; TRBD2 is a possible D gene (6 bases). The germline V gene has CDR1 SQVTM and CDR2 ANQGSEA. Deletions cut 5 bases from V and 0 bases from J, with 8 bases between. This CDR3 region has 13 residues. This CDR3 is CSVYGSSYNEQFF. DNA of the CDR3: TGCAGCGTTTACGGGAGCTCCTACAATGAGCAGTTCTTC.

This chain links TRBV10-3 with TRBJ2-2; D is unresolved. Germline loops: CDR1 ENHRY, CDR2 SYGVKD. V was trimmed by 3 bases and J by 4 bases, leaving 3 bases between them. This CDR3 is 12 amino acids long. CDR3 loop: CAISDSTGELFF. The CDR3 bases are TGTGCCATCAGTGATAGCACCGGGGAGCTGTTTTTT.

The chain uses TRBV28 and TRBJ1-1, with D unresolved. CDR3 length: 16 residues. Per germline, CDR1 MDHEN and CDR2 SYDVKM. The V end lost 7 bases, the J end lost 4 bases, and 22 bases lay between the germline ends. CDR3 amino acids: CASKPGGFGFRTEAFF. In nucleotides, the CDR3 is TGTGCCAGCAAGCCCGGTGGGTTCGGGTTCCGCACTGAAGCTTTCTTT.

The rearrangement uses TRBV14 and TRBJ1-1; 7 nucleotides match TRBD1. CDR1 is SGHDN and CDR2 is FVKESK in the germline V gene. The CDR3 is 14 residues long. V shed 2 bases, J shed 1 base, and the junction held 1 base outside the gene matches. This CDR3 reads CASSQYRGNTEAFF. As DNA, the CDR3 is TGTGCCAGCAGCCAATACAGGGGGAACACTGAAGCTTTCTTT.

This chain joins TRBV27 and TRBJ1-4, with TRBD1 matching 9 bases. CDR3 length: 14 amino acids. Germline V gene data show CDR1 as MNHEY and CDR2 as SMNVEV (reference sequence). The J segment lost 6 bases and the V segment lost 6 bases, leaving 5 bases of the junction unmatched. CDR3 amino acids: CASRGTGFYEKLFF. CDR3 coding DNA: TGTGCCAGCAGAGGGACAGGGTTTTATGAAAAACTGTTTTTT.

This clone appeared a single time. J is TRBJ1-2 and V is TRBV27; D might be TRBD1 (5 bases). V lost 8 bases, J lost 8 bases, and 18 bases lay in between. Germline loops: CDR1 MNHEY, CDR2 SMNVEV (reference sequence). The CDR3 totals 13 residues. The CDR3 coding sequence is TGTGCCAGCTCCTACCGTCGGGCAGGGGGCTACACCTTC. This gives the protein CASSYRRAGGYTF.

The table lists this clone with a count of one. The chain carries TRBV15 and TRBJ2-7; 12 bases align to TRBD2. This CDR3 comprises 17 residues. Per germline, CDR1 LNHNV and CDR2 YYDKDF (reference sequence). Trimming at V came to 2 bases and at J to 6 bases, leaving 11 bases not matched to a gene. The CDR3 DNA follows: TGTGCCACCAGCAGACGTGGGACTAGCGGGCGAGGTCGCGAGCAGTACTTC. Translating gives CATSRRGTSGRGREQYF.

The chain couples TRBV19 to TRBJ1-4; D possibly corresponds to TRBD1 (5 bases). This CDR3 is 13 amino acids long. V lost 9 bases and J lost 6, with 14 bases in between. Germline-derived CDR1 and CDR2 are LNHDA and SQIVND (reference sequence). The CDR3 DNA follows: TGTGCCAGCAGGGTGTTCGGCGATGAAAAACTGTTTTTT. The encoded protein is CASRVFGDEKLFF. The full variable domain, completed using reference TRBV19 and TRBJ1-4, is DGGITQSPKYLFRKEGQNVTLSCEQNLNHDAMYWYRQDPGQGLRLIYYSQIVNDFQKGDIAEGYSVSREKKESFPLTVTSAQKNPTAFYLCASRVFGDEKLFFGSGTQLSVL.

This clone was counted between two and nine times. CDR3 nucleotides: TGTGCCAGCAGCTTGGACGGTCAATTCTATGGCTACACCTTC. It encodes CASSLDGQFYGYTF. This sequence joins TRBV5-4 and TRBJ1-2, with D unclear. The germline V gene encodes CDR1 SGHNT and CDR2 YYREEE (reference sequence). The V and J ends lost 0 bases and 4 bases respectively, with 10 bases between them. The CDR3 is made up of 14 amino acids.

There are a few counts of this clone. This sequence joins TRBV19 and TRBJ1-1; 7 bases are a match to TRBD1. This CDR3 region has 15 residues. Germline V gene data show CDR1 as LNHDA and CDR2 as SQIVND (reference sequence). The junction had 7 bases not matched to a gene; V was cut back by 6 bases and J by 0 bases. The CDR3 spells CASRTGTSMNTEAFF. DNA for the CDR3: TGTGCCAGTAGGACAGGGACGTCAATGAACACTGAAGCTTTCTTT.

The CDR3 bases are TGTGCCAGCAGTTTATTATCCGGTTATGGCTACACCTTC. Translation: CASSLLSGYGYTF. The chain joins TRBV28 to TRBJ1-2; the D is unclear. The CDR3 has 13 amino acids. Per germline, CDR1 MDHEN and CDR2 SYDVKM. V was clipped by 1 base and J by 5 bases, with 8 bases between them.

This clone was counted a single time. The chain employs TRBV21-1 and TRBJ2-5; TRBD2 is the table's D call and was not checked against the DNA. TRBV21-1 represents a pseudogene. The CDR3 consists of 17 residues. The CDR3 coding sequence is TGTGCCAGCAGCAAAGGGGGTTTGGAGGGGCTTTGTGTGACCCAGTACTTC. It specifies CASSKGGLEGLCVTQYF.

The V gene is TRBV24-1, the J gene TRBJ2-3, with D tentatively TRBD1 (6 bases). This CDR3 spans 15 amino acids. V was clipped by 4 bases and J by 2 bases, with 12 bases between them. CDR1 is KGHDR, CDR2 SFDVKD, per germline. This CDR3 reads CATSDSDSYTDTQYF. The DNA for the CDR3 is TGTGCCACCAGTGACTCGGACAGTTACACAGATACGCAGTATTTT.

The chain carries TRBV30 and TRBJ1-1; no reliable D call. The germline gives CDR1 GTSNPN, CDR2 SVGIG (reference sequence). This CDR3 is 11 amino acids long. The germline V and J ends were trimmed by 2 bases and 9 bases, with 10 bases remaining between them. CDR3 DNA: TGTGCCTGGAGTAACGGGAAGAAAGCTTTCTTT. This translates into CAWSNGKKAFF.